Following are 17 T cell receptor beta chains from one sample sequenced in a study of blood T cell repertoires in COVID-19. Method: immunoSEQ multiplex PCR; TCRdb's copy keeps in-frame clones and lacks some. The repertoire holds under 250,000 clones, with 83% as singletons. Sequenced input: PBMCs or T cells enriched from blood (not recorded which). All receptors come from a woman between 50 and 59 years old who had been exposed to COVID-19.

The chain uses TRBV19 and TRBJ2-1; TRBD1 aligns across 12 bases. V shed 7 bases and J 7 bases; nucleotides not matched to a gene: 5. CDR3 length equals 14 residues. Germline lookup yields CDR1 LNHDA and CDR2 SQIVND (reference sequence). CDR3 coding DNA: TGTGCCAGTAAGGGGACAGGGGGCCCTAATGAGCAGTTCTTC. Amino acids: CASKGTGGPNEQFF.

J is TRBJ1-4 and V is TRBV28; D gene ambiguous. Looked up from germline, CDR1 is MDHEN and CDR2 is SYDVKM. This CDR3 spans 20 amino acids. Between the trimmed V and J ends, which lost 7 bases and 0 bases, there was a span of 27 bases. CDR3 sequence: CASTTLSGDLRLATNEKLFF. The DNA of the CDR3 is TGTGCCAGCACCACCCTCTCGGGAGACCTCCGCCTTGCAACTAATGAAAAACTGTTTTTT.

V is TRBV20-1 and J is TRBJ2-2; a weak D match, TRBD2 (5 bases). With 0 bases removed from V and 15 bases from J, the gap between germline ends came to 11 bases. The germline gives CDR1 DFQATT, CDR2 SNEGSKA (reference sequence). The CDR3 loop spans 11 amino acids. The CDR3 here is CSAREGTGMFF. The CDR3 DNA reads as TGCAGTGCTAGAGAGGGCACCGGGATGTTTTTT.

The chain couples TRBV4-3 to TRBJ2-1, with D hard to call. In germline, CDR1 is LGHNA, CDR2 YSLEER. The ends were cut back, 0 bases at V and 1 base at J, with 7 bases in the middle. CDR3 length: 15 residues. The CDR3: CASSQDQLSYNEQFF. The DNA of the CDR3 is TGCGCCAGCAGCCAAGATCAGTTGTCCTACAATGAGCAGTTCTTC.

The CDR3 DNA reads TGTGCCAGCAGCCCGGGGGGGCCCCATCAGCCCCAGCATTTT. Its protein product is CASSPGGPHQPQHF. The V call is TRBV6-5, the J call TRBJ1-5; D may be TRBD1 (6 bases). CDR3 length equals 14 residues. Germline CDR1 reads MNHEY; CDR2 reads SVGAGI. Deletions cut 6 bases from V and 5 bases from J, with 14 bases between.

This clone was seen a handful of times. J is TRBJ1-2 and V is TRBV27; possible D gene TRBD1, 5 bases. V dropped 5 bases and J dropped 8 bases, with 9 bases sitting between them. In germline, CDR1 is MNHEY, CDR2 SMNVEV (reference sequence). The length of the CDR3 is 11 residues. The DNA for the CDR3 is TGTGCCAGCAGTCTACAGGCAGGCTACACCTTC. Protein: CASSLQAGYTF.

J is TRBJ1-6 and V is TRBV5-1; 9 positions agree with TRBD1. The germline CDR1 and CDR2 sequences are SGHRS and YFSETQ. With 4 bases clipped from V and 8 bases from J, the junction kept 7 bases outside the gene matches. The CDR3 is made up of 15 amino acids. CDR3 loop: CASSARQGGDSPLHF. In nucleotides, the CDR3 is TGCGCCAGCAGCGCCCGACAGGGGGGGGATTCACCCCTCCACTTT.

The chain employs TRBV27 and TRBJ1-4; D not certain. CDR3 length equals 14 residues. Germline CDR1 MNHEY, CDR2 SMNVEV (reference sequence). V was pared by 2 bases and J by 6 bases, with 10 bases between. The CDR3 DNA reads TGTGCCAGCAGTTTAAGCGGGTTGGATGAAAAACTGTTTTTT. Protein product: CASSLSGLDEKLFF.

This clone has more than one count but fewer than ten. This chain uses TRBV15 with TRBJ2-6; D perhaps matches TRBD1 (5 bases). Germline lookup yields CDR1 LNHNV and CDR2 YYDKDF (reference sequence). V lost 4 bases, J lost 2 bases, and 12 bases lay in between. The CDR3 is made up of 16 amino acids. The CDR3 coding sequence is TGTGCCACCAGCACCTCAGGGTCCCCTGGGGCCAACGTCCTGACTTTC. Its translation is CATSTSGSPGANVLTF.

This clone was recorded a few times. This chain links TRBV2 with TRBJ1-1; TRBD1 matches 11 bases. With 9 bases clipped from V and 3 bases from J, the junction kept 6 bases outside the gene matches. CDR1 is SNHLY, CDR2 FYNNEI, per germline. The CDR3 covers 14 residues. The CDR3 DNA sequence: TGTGCCAGTGTCCGGGACAGGGGGGACACTGAAGCTTTCTTT. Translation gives CASVRDRGDTEAFF.

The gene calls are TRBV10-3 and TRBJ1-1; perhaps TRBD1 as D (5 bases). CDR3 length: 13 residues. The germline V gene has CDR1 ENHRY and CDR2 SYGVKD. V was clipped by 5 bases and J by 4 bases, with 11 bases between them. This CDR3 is CAISPGGATEAFF. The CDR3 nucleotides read TGTGCCATCAGTCCGGGAGGGGCCACTGAAGCTTTCTTT.

The CDR3 loop reads CASSLVAGTVEAFF. The DNA for the CDR3 is TGTGCCAGCAGCTTGGTGGCGGGGACGGTTGAAGCTTTCTTT. V gene TRBV5-8 combines with J gene TRBJ1-1; TRBD1 might be the D (5 bases). The CDR3 is 14 residues long. Deletions cut 0 bases from V and 7 bases from J, with 13 bases between. CDR1 SGHTS and CDR2 YDEGEE come from the germline V gene.

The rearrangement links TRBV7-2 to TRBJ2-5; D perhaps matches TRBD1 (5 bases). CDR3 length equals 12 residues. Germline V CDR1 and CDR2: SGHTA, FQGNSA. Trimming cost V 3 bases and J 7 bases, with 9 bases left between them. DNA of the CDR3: TGTGCCAGCAGCTTGGGAACAGGGACCCAGTACTTC. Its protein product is CASSLGTGTQYF.

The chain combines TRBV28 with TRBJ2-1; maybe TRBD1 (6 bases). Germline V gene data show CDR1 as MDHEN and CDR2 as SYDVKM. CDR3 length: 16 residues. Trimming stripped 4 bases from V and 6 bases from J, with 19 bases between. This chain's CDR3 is CASSSPHLQGVNEQFF. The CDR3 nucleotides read TGTGCCAGCAGTTCACCCCATCTACAGGGTGTCAATGAGCAGTTCTTC.

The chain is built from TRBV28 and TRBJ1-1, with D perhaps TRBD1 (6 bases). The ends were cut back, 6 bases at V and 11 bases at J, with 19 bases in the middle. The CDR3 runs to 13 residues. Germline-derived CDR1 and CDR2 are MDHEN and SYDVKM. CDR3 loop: CASRRGGSAWAFF. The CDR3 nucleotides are TGTGCCAGCAGAAGAGGGGGATCGGCCTGGGCTTTCTTT.

The CDR3 nucleotides read TGTGCCAGCAGTGAAGCAGGAGGGACTGGAAACACCATATATTTT. Protein product: CASSEAGGTGNTIYF. V is TRBV2 and J is TRBJ1-3, with D hard to call. CDR3 length: 15 amino acids. Deletions cut 0 bases from V and 2 bases from J, with 8 bases between. Germline CDR1 reads SNHLY; CDR2 reads FYNNEI. The full variable domain, in which reference TRBV2 and TRBJ1-3 provide the parts outside the CDR3, is EPEVTQTPSHQVTQMGQEVILRCVPISNHLYFYWYRQILGQKVEFLVSFYNNEISEKSEIFDDQFSVERPDGSNFTLKIRSTKLEDSAMYFCASSEAGGTGNTIYFGEGSWLTVV.

CDR3 nucleotide sequence: TGTGCTAGTGGCTCGAGGACACGCACAGATACGCAGTATTTT. Translation gives CASGSRTRTDTQYF. This chain joins TRBV12-5 and TRBJ2-3, with D possibly TRBD1 on 5 matching bases. CDR1 and CDR2 from the germline V gene are LGHNT and FRNRAP. CDR3 length equals 14 residues. The V gene lost 6 bases and the J gene lost 1 base, with 11 bases spanning the gap.